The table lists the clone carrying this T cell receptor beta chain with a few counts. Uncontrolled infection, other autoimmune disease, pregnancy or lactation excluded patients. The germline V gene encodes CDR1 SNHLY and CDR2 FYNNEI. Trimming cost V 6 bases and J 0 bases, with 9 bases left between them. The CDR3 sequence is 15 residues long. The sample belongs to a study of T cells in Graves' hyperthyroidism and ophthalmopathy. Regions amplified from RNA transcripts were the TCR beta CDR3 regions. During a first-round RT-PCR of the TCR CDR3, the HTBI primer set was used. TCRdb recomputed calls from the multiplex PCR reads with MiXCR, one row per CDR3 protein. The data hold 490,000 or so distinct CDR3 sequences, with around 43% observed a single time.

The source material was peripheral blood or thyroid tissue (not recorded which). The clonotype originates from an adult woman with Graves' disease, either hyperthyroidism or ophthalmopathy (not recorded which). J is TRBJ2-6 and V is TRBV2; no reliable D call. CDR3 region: CASRKTDSGANVLTF. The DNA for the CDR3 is TGTGCCAGCAGAAAGACGGACTCTGGGGCCAACGTCCTGACTTTC.